The rows below give T cell receptor beta chains drawn from one sample of a study of shared clonotypes between healthy human individuals. Some clones are missing from TCRdb's copy, which holds only in-frame ones; the method was immunoSEQ multiplex PCR. The sample lists under 200,000 clones, roughly 93% occurring once. The sample was naive CD4+ T cells sorted from blood. The origin of the receptors is a woman in her twenties or thirties in good health. The CDR3 runs from the conserved cysteine through the conserved F or W. A D gene is named only where the DNA matches it firmly. Not every row has a clone size; where given, it reads once, few, many or a size class.

size	D	J	V	length	CDR3	DNA
-	TRBD1	TRBJ2-7	TRBV4-1	15	CASSARGTGGYEQYF	TGCGCCAGCAGCGCCCGCGGGACAGGGGGCTACGAGCAGTACTTC
-	TRBD1	TRBJ2-7	TRBV7-8	15	CASSLFGQGRYEQYF	TGTGCCAGCAGCTTATTCGGACAGGGGAGGTACGAGCAGTACTTC
once	-	TRBJ2-2	TRBV19	16	CASSMGRMRYTGELFF	TGTGCCAGTAGTATGGGGAGGATGCGCTACACCGGGGAGCTGTTTTTT
once	TRBD2	TRBJ2-3	TRBV19	17	CASSIGNIAGGTDTQYF	TGTGCCAGTAGTATAGGGAACATAGCGGGAGGCACAGATACGCAGTATTTT
-	-	TRBJ1-4	TRBV19	15	CASSPILQGEEKLFF	TGTGCCAGTAGTCCAATCTTACAGGGAGAAGAAAAACTGTTTTTT
-	-	TRBJ2-4	TRBV12-5	15	CASAHATGGENIQYF	TGTGCTAGTGCCCACGCGACAGGCGGGGAAAACATTCAGTACTTC
-	TRBD1	TRBJ1-4	TRBV28	19	CASSLGLTGGLSTNEKLFF	TGTGCCAGCAGTTTAGGGCTGACAGGGGGCTTATCTACTAATGAAAAACTGTTTTTT
-	TRBD2	TRBJ2-7	TRBV28	16	CASSLGGRLGLYEQYF	TGTGCCAGCAGTTTAGGCGGGAGGCTTGGCCTCTACGAGCAGTACTTC
once	-	TRBJ2-1	TRBV11-2	12	CASSLGWDEQFF	TGTGCCAGCAGCTTAGGTTGGGATGAGCAGTTCTTC
-	-	TRBJ2-1	TRBV29-1	12	CSVERTIYEQFF	TGCAGCGTGGAACGAACTATTTATGAGCAGTTCTTC
-	-	TRBJ1-1	TRBV7-9	13	CASSRKDVKEAFF	TGTGCCAGCAGTAGAAAGGACGTGAAGGAAGCTTTCTTT
-	-	TRBJ1-2	TRBV11-2	14	CASSLPDRAFGYTF	TGTGCCAGCAGCCTCCCCGACAGAGCCTTTGGCTACACCTTC
-	-	TRBJ1-2	TRBV28	14	CASGRTPSRYGYTF	TGTGCCAGCGGGCGCACCCCGAGTCGTTATGGCTACACCTTC
-	-	TRBJ2-3	TRBV28	15	CASSLIQGSTDTQYF	TGTGCCAGCAGTTTGATCCAGGGGAGCACAGATACGCAGTATTTT
-	-	TRBJ1-2	TRBV6-1	14	CASSEGPFNYGYTF	TGTGCCAGCAGTGAAGGGCCCTTTAACTATGGCTACACCTTC
-	-	TRBJ1-3	TRBV7-9	14	CASSLDSSGNTIYF	TGTGCCAGCAGCTTAGACAGCTCTGGAAACACCATATATTTT
-	TRBD1	TRBJ2-7	TRBV10-2	16	CASRPPLGDRALFQYF	TGCGCCAGCAGGCCTCCATTGGGGGACAGGGCACTTTTCCAGTACTTC